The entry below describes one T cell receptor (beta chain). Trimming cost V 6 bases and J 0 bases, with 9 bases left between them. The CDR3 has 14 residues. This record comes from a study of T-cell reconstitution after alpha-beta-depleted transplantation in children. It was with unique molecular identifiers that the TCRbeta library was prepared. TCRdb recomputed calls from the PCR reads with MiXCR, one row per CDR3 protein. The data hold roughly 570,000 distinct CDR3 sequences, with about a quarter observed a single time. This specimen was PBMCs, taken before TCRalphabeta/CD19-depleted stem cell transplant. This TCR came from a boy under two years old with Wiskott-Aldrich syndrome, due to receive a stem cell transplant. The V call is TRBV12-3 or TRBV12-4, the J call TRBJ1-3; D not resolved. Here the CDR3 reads CASRPRASGNTIYF. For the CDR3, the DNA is TGTGCCAGCAGGCCTAGGGCCTCTGGAAACACCATATATTTT.